This T cell receptor (beta chain) comes out of a study of blood T cell repertoires in COVID-19. Study at large: The analysed material was cDNA or gDNA that came from T cells, B-cell-depleted T cells, or PBMCs.

Sequencing was performed with immunoSEQ multiplex PCR; in TCRdb, only in-frame clones are kept and a portion is missing. The sample holds tens of thousands of clones, roughly 87% seen once. Germline CDR1 and CDR2: SNHLY and FYNNEI. V shed 7 bases and J shed 0 bases, with 12 bases lying between them. The CDR3 is 14 residues long. The receptor was isolated from a woman between 50 and 59 years old with active COVID-19. The rearrangement links TRBV2 to TRBJ1-1; no clear D gene. Material for sequencing was peripheral blood. This CDR3 reads CASNYKTLNTEAFF. CDR3 sequence (DNA): TGTGCCAGCAACTACAAGACTCTGAACACTGAAGCTTTCTTT.